Listed below are T cell receptor beta chains from one sample, sequenced in a study of breast tumors, draining lymph nodes, adjacent tissues. TCRdb re-called the multiplex PCR reads through MiXCR, storing one row per CDR3 protein. The sample lists over 150,000 distinct CDR3 sequences; around 33% were seen once. The sequencing input was axillary lymph node tissue. The receptors stem from a female donor with breast cancer. Some clones in this sample may be carry-over from other donors' samples. CDR3s leave out the opening cysteine and the closing phenylalanine or tryptophan. Each record gives: CDR3 length, V gene, CDR3 protein.

17,TRBV14,ASSQVGTSGSSSYNEQF
12,TRBV7-6,ASSLSGGSYEQY
12,TRBV5-1,ASSFRGWQETQY
17,TRBV30,AWSANFRDSSRIYEKLF
12,TRBV5-1,ASSLGTVQDTQY
15,TRBV6-2/TRBV6-3,ASSHSGQAYSGNTIY
11,TRBV24-1,ATSGQKMEGYT
10,TRBV5-6,ASSLGMGLQH
13,TRBV19,ASSIGLALTNEQF
11,TRBV7-2,ASSPPGGDTQY
11,TRBV2,ARGGSTRETQY
15,TRBV20-1,SARASTSGGLSYEQY
13,TRBV14,ASSPQGARGNTIY
13,TRBV5-4,ASSSGLAGDDEQF
12,TRBV6-1,ASNVGTFQETQY
10,TRBV30,AWNSAAYEQY
11,TRBV6-5,ASSQNRGYGYT
13,TRBV5-5,ASSLVTTPGNEQF
14,TRBV4-1,ASSHGLGGGADTQY
12,TRBV2,ASGDRGADTEAF
12,TRBV9,ASSALRGTDTQY
15,TRBV12-3/TRBV12-4,ASSLRGQISGANVLT
12,TRBV6-1,ASSEWAERETQY
15,TRBV18,ASSPATPTSSGNTIY
12,TRBV19,ASSWDRGSTEQF
13,TRBV2,ASKFGQGPNYGYT
16,TRBV14,ASSQANSGSPKNYGYT
10,TRBV20-1,SASKQGLEAF
12,TRBV30,AWTRGQGSYEQY
11,TRBV20-1,SASLDTNYGYT
13,TRBV24-1,ATSDPGQSTDTQY
12,TRBV15,ATSRAGENNEQF